One sample yielded the 21 T cell receptor beta chains listed below, sequenced in a study of T-cell reconstitution after alpha-beta-depleted transplantation in children. The TCRbeta library was prepared with unique molecular identifiers. MiXCR was run by TCRdb on the PCR reads, yielding one entry per CDR3 protein. This repertoire shows 250,000 to 300,000 distinct CDR3 sequences, 9.9% found once; its top ten account for about a tenth. The sample here was PBMCs from the stem cell graft donor, taken from the stem cell graft. Receptors originate from a human donor who donated a stem cell graft to a child with SCID.

This clonotype came up many times. The genes are TRBV12-3 or TRBV12-4 and TRBJ1-1; D may be TRBD1 (5 bases). V was shortened by 6 bases and J by 2 bases, with 16 bases between the two germline ends. The CDR3 runs 15 residues. Here the CDR3 DNA reads TGTGCCAGCAGACCCGGGACGGAATATAACACTGAAGCTTTCTTT. Amino acid sequence: CASRPGTEYNTEAFF.

The sample holds a few counts of this clonotype. V and J are TRBV20-1 and TRBJ2-7; 11 bases fit TRBD2. From germline, CDR1 is DFQATT and CDR2 SNEGSKA (reference sequence). This CDR3 spans 14 amino acids. J gave up 2 bases and V 3 bases, and 3 bases lay outside the gene matches. The CDR3 DNA sequence: TGCAGTGCTAGCCTAGCGGGGGGAGCCTACGAGCAGTACTTC. This encodes CSASLAGGAYEQYF.

This clonotype has more than one count but fewer than ten. Here the CDR3 DNA reads TGCAGTGCTAGAGATGGGCAGGGGAACACAGATACGCAGTATTTT. Translating gives CSARDGQGNTDTQYF. The chain uses TRBV20-1 and TRBJ2-3; TRBD1 is a possible D gene (6 bases). The CDR3 runs 15 residues. The V gene lost 0 bases and the J gene lost 2 bases, with 12 bases spanning the gap. From germline, CDR1 is DFQATT and CDR2 SNEGSKA (reference sequence).

The chain combines TRBV12-3 or TRBV12-4 with TRBJ2-5; 7 bases are shared with TRBD1. Germline trimming cut 3 bases from V and 5 bases from J; bases unmatched to any gene: 6. The CDR3 runs 14 residues. The CDR3 nucleotides are TGTGCCAGCAGTTTTCACAGGGGCAGCGAGACCCAGTACTTC. It translates to CASSFHRGSETQYF.

This clonotype has more than one count but fewer than ten. This sequence joins TRBV5-1 and TRBJ1-2, with D possibly being TRBD1 (5 bases). Per germline, CDR1 SGHRS and CDR2 YFSETQ. Trimming left V 4 bases short and J 8 bases short, with 18 bases between. The CDR3 loop spans 14 amino acids. For the CDR3, the DNA is TGCGCCAGCAGCGGCTTGCAGGGCACTATGGGCTACACCTTC. Residues: CASSGLQGTMGYTF.

The gene calls are TRBV6-4 and TRBJ1-6, with a weak D call TRBD1 (5 bases). CDR3 length: 16 amino acids. V shed 2 bases and J shed 7 bases, with 15 bases lying between them. CDR1 is MRHNA and CDR2 is SNTAGT in the germline V gene. CDR3 nucleotide sequence: TGTGCCAGCAGTGACCAGGGCCTGGGATCGAATTCACCCCTCCACTTT. As protein: CASSDQGLGSNSPLHF.

Points on this clonotype: A read error is possible here, since a much larger clone lies one base away. In nucleotides, the CDR3 is TGTGCCAGCAACGAAACACCGACGAACACCGGGGAGCTGGTTTTT. Encoded protein: CASNETPTNTGELVF. The chain is built from TRBV2 and TRBJ2-2, with TRBD2 as a possible D gene (5 bases). Per germline, CDR1 SNHLY and CDR2 FYNNEI. This CDR3 is 15 amino acids long.

This clonotype occurred many times. CDR3 nucleotide sequence: TGTGCCAGCAGCGCGACAGGTTGGGAGCAGTACTTC. Amino acid sequence: CASSATGWEQYF. The V and J genes are TRBV5-6 and TRBJ2-7; perhaps TRBD1 as D (6 bases). Deletions cut 4 bases from V and 7 bases from J, with 12 bases between. CDR1 and CDR2 (germline): SGHDT, YYEEEE. The CDR3 consists of 12 residues.

The table lists this clonotype with a few counts. The V and J genes are TRBV20-1 and TRBJ1-1; no clear D. V was pared by 3 bases and J by 0 bases, with 14 bases between. Germline-derived CDR1 and CDR2 are DFQATT and SNEGSKA (reference sequence). The CDR3 contains 15 residues. The CDR3 DNA reads TGCAGTGCTAGGGGGAATTTCCCCTTGAACACTGAAGCTTTCTTT. Translated, it gives CSARGNFPLNTEAFF.

This clonotype was seen repeatedly, ten times or more. The V gene is TRBV20-1, the J gene TRBJ2-5, with unresolved D. Trimming stripped 1 base from V and 1 base from J, with 16 bases between. The CDR3 runs 16 residues. Germline V CDR1 and CDR2: DFQATT, SNEGSKA (reference sequence). DNA of the CDR3: TGCAGTGCTAGAGTAGGTCCACGGTGGGGCCAAGAGACCCAGTACTTC. Translating gives CSARVGPRWGQETQYF.

This clonotype was observed many times. The chain has TRBV4-1 and TRBJ2-5, with D possibly TRBD2 on 6 matching bases. Between the trimmed V and J ends, which lost 4 bases and 5 bases, there was a span of 14 bases. The CDR3 contains 14 residues. Germline CDR1 and CDR2: MGHRA and YSYEKL. The CDR3 bases are TGCGCCAGCAGCCCCGTCCCGGGGGACGAGACCCAGTACTTC. Encoded protein: CASSPVPGDETQYF.

This clonotype was seen many times. Germline is not matched at one junction end, which may reflect a read error. The rearrangement uses TRBV7-7 and TRBJ2-1; D possibly matches TRBD1 or TRBD2 (5 bases each). Germline V gene data show CDR1 as SSHAT and CDR2 as FNYEAQ (reference sequence). This CDR3 has 14 amino acids. The CDR3 coding sequence is TGTGCTAGCAGTCCCTCGGGAAGGGACGATGAGCAGTTCTTC. Its protein product is CASSPSGRDDEQFF.

This clonotype was recorded at least ten times. The rearrangement joins TRBV11-2 to TRBJ2-1, with unresolved D. The CDR3 totals 15 residues. In germline, CDR1 is SGHAT, CDR2 FQNNGV. V was shortened by 4 bases and J by 2 bases, with 12 bases between the two germline ends. CDR3 in amino acids: CASSSRRAPYNEQFF. CDR3 DNA: TGTGCCAGCAGCTCCCGCCGGGCGCCCTACAATGAGCAGTTCTTC.

This clonotype showed up just a few times. The V gene is TRBV10-3, the J gene TRBJ1-3; D unresolved. The CDR3 has 15 amino acids. V dropped 3 bases and J dropped 0 bases, with 9 bases sitting between them. Germline V CDR1 and CDR2: ENHRY, SYGVKD. CDR3 DNA sequence: TGTGCCATCAGTGATCGGACCAGCTCTGGAAACACCATATATTTT. Protein product: CAISDRTSSGNTIYF.

The gene calls are TRBV3-1 and TRBJ2-3; possible D gene TRBD1, 6 bases. V shed 11 bases and J shed 7 bases, with 25 bases lying between them. The CDR3 is 15 amino acids. Germline V CDR1 and CDR2: LGHDT, YNNKEL (reference sequence). The CDR3 protein is CASTKQGPGTHTQYF. As DNA, the CDR3 is TGTGCCTCCACCAAGCAGGGGCCAGGGACACATACGCAGTATTTT.

This chain joins TRBV19 and TRBJ2-7; the D is unclear. Deletions cut 3 bases from V and 5 bases from J, with 11 bases between. Germline V gene sequence: CDR1 LNHDA, CDR2 SQIVND (reference sequence). The CDR3 contains 13 residues. The CDR3 bases are TGTGCCAGTAGTATGTTGGGTCTCGACGAGCAGTACTTC. Its protein is CASSMLGLDEQYF.

The chain couples TRBV12-3 or TRBV12-4 to TRBJ2-7; 10 nucleotides agree with TRBD2. CDR3 length equals 17 residues. With 3 bases clipped from V and 6 bases from J, the junction kept 14 bases outside the gene matches. CDR3 sequence: CASSFLAGELSTTEQYF. In nucleotides, the CDR3 is TGTGCCAGCAGTTTTCTAGCGGGGGAGCTAAGCACTACCGAGCAGTACTTC.

The CDR3 protein is CASSHTPGHASEQYF. Written as DNA, the CDR3 is TGTGCCAGCAGCCATACACCGGGACATGCCTCCGAGCAGTACTTC. V and J are TRBV7-6 and TRBJ2-7; a possible D gene is TRBD1 (6 bases). Looked up from germline, CDR1 is SGHVS and CDR2 is FNYEAQ. The CDR3 has 15 residues. V gave up 5 bases and J gave up 6 bases, with 20 bases separating them.

This clonotype showed up just a few times. The V and J genes are TRBV9 and TRBJ2-1, with 7 bases that match TRBD2. The junction had 9 bases not matched to a gene; V was cut back by 3 bases and J by 3 bases. CDR3 length equals 16 residues. In germline, CDR1 is SGDLS, CDR2 YYNGEE. The CDR3 sequence is CASSARGLADYNEQFF. The DNA of the CDR3 is TGTGCCAGCAGCGCTCGTGGGCTAGCGGACTACAATGAGCAGTTCTTC.

This clonotype was picked up many times. The chain employs TRBV7-9 and TRBJ2-5; D not resolved. Trimming cost V 1 base and J 5 bases, with 5 bases left between them. Germline-derived CDR1 and CDR2 are SEHNR and FQNEAQ (reference sequence). The CDR3 sequence is 12 residues long. The DNA for the CDR3 is TGTGCCAGCAGCTTAGTGCGGGAGACCCAGTACTTC. It codes for CASSLVRETQYF. The full variable domain, its missing parts supplied by reference TRBV7-9 and TRBJ2-5, is DTGVSQNPRHKITKRGQNVTFRCDPISEHNRLYWYRQTLGQGPEFLTYFQNEAQLEKSRLLSDRFSAERPKGSFSTLEIQRTEQGDSAMYLCASSLVRETQYFGPGTRLLVL.

This chain uses TRBV6-5 with TRBJ1-5; possible D gene TRBD1, 6 bases. Germline V CDR1 and CDR2: MNHEY, SVGAGI. The CDR3 totals 17 residues. The ends were cut back, 0 bases at V and 5 bases at J, with 17 bases in the middle. This CDR3 reads CASSYSKPGAGYQPQHF. The CDR3 DNA sequence: TGTGCCAGCAGTTACTCGAAGCCGGGGGCGGGATATCAGCCCCAGCATTTT.